This T cell receptor beta chain was observed in a study of T-cell memory formation after mild COVID-19. Across the whole study: TCR clusters were largely donor specific. Study-wide findings and caveats: Certain responding clones were present in pre-infection memory, suggesting participation of cross-reactive memory. CD4/CD8 balance characterized clones contracting day 15 to 85, and CD4+ skew characterized later expanders.

Each CDR3 protein is one row after TCRdb ran MiXCR on the 5' RACE reads. This table holds fewer than 400,000 distinct CDR3 sequences, more than 15% found once. This clonotype appeared a few times. Antigen specificity is unknown. The J segment lost 4 bases and the V segment lost 5 bases, leaving 10 bases of the junction unmatched. The V gene's germline CDR1 is SGHTA and CDR2 FQGNSA. There are 16 residues in the CDR3. This receptor was identified in a young man who had mild COVID-19 (a few samples of this study predate the infection). Cell type and time point are not known. V and J are TRBV7-2 and TRBJ2-5; TRBD1 agrees at 10 bases. The sample comprised PBMCs or a T cell subset sorted from them (not recorded which). The CDR3 DNA follows: TGTGCCAGCAGCACCGCGCACGGGACAGGGGTAGAGACCCAGTACTTC. It encodes CASSTAHGTGVETQYF. Drawing the rest from reference TRBV7-2 and TRBJ2-5, the complete variable domain is GAGVSQSPSNKVTEKGKDVELRCDPISGHTALYWYRQSLGQGLEFLIYFQGNSAPDKSGLPSDRFSAERTGGSVSTLTIQRTQQEDSAVYLCASSTAHGTGVETQYFGPGTRLLVL.